The clone carrying this TCR beta chain was observed once. Its antigen is as yet unknown. It was with 60 Vbeta and 13 Jbeta primers that the PCR ran. Sequencing used immunoSEQ multiplex PCR; TCRdb keeps in-frame clones, though not all of them. Altogether some 160,000 clones are present, almost 75% being singletons, with the ten largest covering 4.5% to 5.5%. This record comes from a study of cytomegalovirus exposure and HLA in healthy donors. Study-wide results and limits: There was a cluster of highly shared sequence variants that was likely a sequencing artifact. A few of the chains that were CMV-associated were confirmed in vitro to be specific for CMV antigens.

The sample taken for sequencing was PBMCs. The TCR was taken from a woman younger than 35 in good health and CMV-seropositive.

The CDR3 loop is CASSLAAVSDEQFF. The CDR3 nucleotides read TGTGCCAGCAGCTTAGCCGCCGTGAGCGATGAGCAGTTCTTC. This chain joins TRBV7-8 and TRBJ2-1; D is ambiguous. V was clipped by 0 bases and J by 8 bases, with 11 bases between them. Germline V lookup: CDR1 SGHVS, CDR2 FQNEAQ. The CDR3 has 14 amino acids.